This T cell receptor (beta chain) comes out of a study of CD8+ T cells in alopecia areata (dated by TCRdb to the late 2010s). The study in broad terms: The treated patients took part in an open-label pilot trial in which moderate-to-severe alopecia areata was treated with oral tofacitinib at 5 to 10 mg twice daily. The RNA source kit depended on sample type: the PAXgene miRNA kit for fixed scalp, the miRNeasy kit for PBMCs, and the RNeasy kit for mouse skin. In treated patients, disease severity was measured using the SALT score, which gives the percentage of scalp surface area affected. Amplification of TCRbeta CDR3 regions was done by immunoSEQ multiplex PCR using 35 Vbeta forward primers and 13 Jbeta reverse primers. Biopsies were taken from tofacitinib-treated patients at baseline and at 4 and 24 weeks of treatment, and a later scalp biopsy was taken in several of the tofacitinib-treated patients. On the human side, TCRbeta sequencing was run on scalp tissue and on sorted CD4+ and CD8+ peripheral blood T cells from healthy controls and from alopecia areata patients with either patchy or totalis/universalis disease. Clonality in the scalp was compared among normal scalp (n=4), patchy alopecia areata scalp (n=8), and alopecia totalis/universalis scalp (n=8). The study used high-throughput TCRbeta sequencing to examine T cell clonal expansion in alopecia areata, in both the C3H/HeJ mouse model and human patients. Patients received tofacitinib for 6 to 18 months and were then followed off drug for 6 months to check for delayed response and recurrence. Overall results and qualifications from the work: During tofacitinib treatment, many expanded lesional clones remained in scalp and blood, and this persistence may partly explain relapse after treatment is stopped. Compared with normal scalp, lesional scalp, particularly in alopecia totalis/universalis, had higher clonality and more expanded CD8+ clones, which suggests antigenic drive. Resident alphabeta T cells in normal human skin are also sequenced, complicating scalp TCR repertoire analysis, unlike mouse skin dominated by gammadelta T cells. Tofacitinib significantly decreased scalp clonality and the number of expanded CD8+ clones among the top 100 scalp clones. TCR sequences shared between patients were less clear than in mice, possibly partly because of HLA diversity in the patient population. Because the treated cohort was small and had just a single nonresponder, larger studies are needed to establish links between baseline CD8+ expansion and response.

The treatment or condition label corresponds to: oral pan-JAK inhibitor, 5-10 mg twice daily. From alopecia areata patients, peripheral blood was collected along with lesional scalp punch biopsies. PBMCs were separated by density centrifugation and stained for CD3, CD4 and CD8, after which CD4+ and CD8+ T cells were sorted on a FACSAria. V lost 6 bases and J lost 3 bases, and the count of bases not matched to a germline gene is 5. The germline V gene encodes CDR1 KGHSH and CDR2 LQKENI. The CDR3 runs 14 residues from the cysteine to the phenylalanine. Only the CDR3 DNA stays, 42 bases, in frame from base 1. In this sample, this clone turned up a few times. No cognate antigen has been identified for it. The input lacks base qualities; no much larger clone sits a single base away. Receptors were amplified or captured by the immunoSEQ multiplex PCR assay. For TCR sequencing, RNA was extracted from every sample and reverse transcribed into cDNA to serve as template. SuperScript III was used to make first-strand cDNA, primed with a 2:1 mix of oligo-dT and random hexamers. A synthetic immune receptor repertoire was used to measure amplification bias, and any remaining bias was corrected computationally. In the paper's pipeline: After raw reads were preprocessed to remove errors, the CDR3 was defined following IMGT conventions as running from the conserved cysteine to phenylalanine. Clonality was calculated as 1 minus Shannon entropy normalized by log2 of the number of productive unique TCRs. Whether each scalp clone was CD4 or CD8 was inferred by checking scalp TCRbeta sequences against the CD4 and CD8 repertoires from sorted blood. Imported from immuneACCESS, the table was reduced by TCRdb to in-frame sequences with V and J called. These copies leave out some clones; in studies compared against another copy, an unresolved V gene accounts for under half, and the cause of the remainder is not known. V, J and clone size are those of that table, while D and trimming were read from the DNA. This sample is represented by fewer than 250,000 clones; about two fifths of them were singletons. The ten largest clones represent 0.48% of the sample.

The receptor chain draws on TRBV18 and TRBJ1-2, with 9 bases matching TRBD1. This clonotype was sampled from a human donor with alopecia areata. This material consisted of CD4+ T cells sorted from blood, taken at roughly week 30, from a patient treated with tofacitinib. The sequenced DNA: TGTGCCAGCTCGAACAGGGGGCTGGACTATGGCTACACCTTC. It is translated as CASSNRGLDYGYTF.